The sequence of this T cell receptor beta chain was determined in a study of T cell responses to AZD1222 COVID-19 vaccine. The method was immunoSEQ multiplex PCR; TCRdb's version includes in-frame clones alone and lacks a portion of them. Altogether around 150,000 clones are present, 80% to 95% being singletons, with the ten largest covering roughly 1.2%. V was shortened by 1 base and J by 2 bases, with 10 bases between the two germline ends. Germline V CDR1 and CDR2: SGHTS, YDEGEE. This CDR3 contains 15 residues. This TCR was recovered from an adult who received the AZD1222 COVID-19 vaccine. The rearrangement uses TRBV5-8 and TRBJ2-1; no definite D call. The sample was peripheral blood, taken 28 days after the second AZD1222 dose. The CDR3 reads CASSLWRLPYNEQFF. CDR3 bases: TGTGCCAGCAGCTTGTGGCGGCTTCCCTACAATGAGCAGTTCTTC. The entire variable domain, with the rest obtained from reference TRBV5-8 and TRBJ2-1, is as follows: EAGVTQSPTHLIKTRGQQATLRCSPISGHTSVYWYQQALGLGLQFLLWYDEGEERNRGNFPPRFSGRQFPNYSSELNVNALELEDSALYLCASSLWRLPYNEQFFGPGTRLTVL.